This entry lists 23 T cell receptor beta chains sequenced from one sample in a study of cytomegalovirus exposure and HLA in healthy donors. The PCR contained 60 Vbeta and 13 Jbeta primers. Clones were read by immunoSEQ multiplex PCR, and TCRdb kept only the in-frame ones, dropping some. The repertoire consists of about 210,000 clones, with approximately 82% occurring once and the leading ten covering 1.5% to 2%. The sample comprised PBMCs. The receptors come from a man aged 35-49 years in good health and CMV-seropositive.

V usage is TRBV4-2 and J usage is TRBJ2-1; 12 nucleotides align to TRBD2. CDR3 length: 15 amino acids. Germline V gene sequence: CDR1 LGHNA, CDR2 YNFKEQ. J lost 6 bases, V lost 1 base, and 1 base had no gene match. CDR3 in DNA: TGTGCCAGCAGCCAAGGACTAGCGGGAGCCAATGAGCAGTTCTTC. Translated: CASSQGLAGANEQFF.

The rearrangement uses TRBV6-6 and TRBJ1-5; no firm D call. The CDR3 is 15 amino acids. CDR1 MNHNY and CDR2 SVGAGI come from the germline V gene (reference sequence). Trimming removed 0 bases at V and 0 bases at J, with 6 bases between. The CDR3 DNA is TGTGCCAGCAGTTACTCGCAGGATAGCAATCAGCCCCAGCATTTT. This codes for CASSYSQDSNQPQHF.

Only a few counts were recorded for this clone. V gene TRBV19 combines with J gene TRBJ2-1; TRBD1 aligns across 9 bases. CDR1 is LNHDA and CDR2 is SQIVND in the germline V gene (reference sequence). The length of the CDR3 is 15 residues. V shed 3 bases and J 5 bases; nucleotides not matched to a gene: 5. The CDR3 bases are TGTGCCAGTAGTATCACAGGGGGCGTAGACAATGAGCAGTTCTTC. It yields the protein CASSITGGVDNEQFF. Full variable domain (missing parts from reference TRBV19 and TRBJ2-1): DGGITQSPKYLFRKEGQNVTLSCEQNLNHDAMYWYRQDPGQGLRLIYYSQIVNDFQKGDIAEGYSVSREKKESFPLTVTSAQKNPTAFYLCASSITGGVDNEQFFGPGTRLTVL.

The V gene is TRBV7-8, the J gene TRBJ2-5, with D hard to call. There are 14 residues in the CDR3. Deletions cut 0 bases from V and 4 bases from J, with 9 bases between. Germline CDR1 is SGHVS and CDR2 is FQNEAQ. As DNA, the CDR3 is TGTGCCAGCAGCTTAGCGTTTAGCTCAGAGACCCAGTACTTC. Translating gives CASSLAFSSETQYF. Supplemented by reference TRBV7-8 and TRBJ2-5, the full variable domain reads GAGVSQSPRYKVAKRGQDVALRCDPISGHVSLFWYQQALGQGPEFLTYFQNEAQLDKSGLPSDRFFAERPEGSVSTLKIQRTQQEDSAVYLCASSLAFSSETQYFGPGTRLLVL.

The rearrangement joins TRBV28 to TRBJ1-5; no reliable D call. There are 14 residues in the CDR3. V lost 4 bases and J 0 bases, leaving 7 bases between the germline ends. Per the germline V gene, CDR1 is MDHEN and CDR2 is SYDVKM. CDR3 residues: CASSSIYSNQPQHF. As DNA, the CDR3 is TGTGCCAGCAGTTCGATCTATAGCAATCAGCCCCAGCATTTT.

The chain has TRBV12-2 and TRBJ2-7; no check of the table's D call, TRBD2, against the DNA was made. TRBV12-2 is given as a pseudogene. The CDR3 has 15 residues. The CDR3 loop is CASRASSGDTYEQYF. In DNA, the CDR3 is TGTGCAAGTCGCGCCTCTAGCGGGGATACCTACGAGCAGTACTTC.

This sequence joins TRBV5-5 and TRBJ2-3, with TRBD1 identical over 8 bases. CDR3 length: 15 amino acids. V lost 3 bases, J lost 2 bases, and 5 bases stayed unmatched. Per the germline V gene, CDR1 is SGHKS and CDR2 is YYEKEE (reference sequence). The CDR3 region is CASSSGGTYTDTQYF. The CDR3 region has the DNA TGTGCCAGCAGCTCAGGGGGCACCTACACAGATACGCAGTATTTT.

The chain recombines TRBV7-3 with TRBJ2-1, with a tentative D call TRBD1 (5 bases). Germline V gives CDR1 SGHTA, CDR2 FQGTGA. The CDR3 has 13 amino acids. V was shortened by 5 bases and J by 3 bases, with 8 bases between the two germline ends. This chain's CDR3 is CASSATGYNEQFF. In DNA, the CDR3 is TGTGCCAGCAGCGCTACAGGCTACAATGAGCAGTTCTTC.

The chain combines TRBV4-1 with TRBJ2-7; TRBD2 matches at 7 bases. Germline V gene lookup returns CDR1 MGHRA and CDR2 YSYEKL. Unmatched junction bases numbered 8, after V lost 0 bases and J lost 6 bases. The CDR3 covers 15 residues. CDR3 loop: CASSQEGIGEGEQYF. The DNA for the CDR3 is TGCGCCAGCAGCCAAGAAGGTATAGGGGAGGGCGAGCAGTACTTC.

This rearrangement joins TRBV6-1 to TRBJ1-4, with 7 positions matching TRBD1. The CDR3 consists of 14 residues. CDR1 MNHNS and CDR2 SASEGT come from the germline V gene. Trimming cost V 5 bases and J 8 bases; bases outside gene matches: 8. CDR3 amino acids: CASSKIATGEKLFF. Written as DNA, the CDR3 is TGTGCCAGCAGTAAAATTGCGACAGGGGAAAAACTGTTTTTT.

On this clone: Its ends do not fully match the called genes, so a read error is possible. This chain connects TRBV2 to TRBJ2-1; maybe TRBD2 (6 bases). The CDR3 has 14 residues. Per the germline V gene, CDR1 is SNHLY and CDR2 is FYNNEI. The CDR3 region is CASREVSTSNEQFF. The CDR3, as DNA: TGTGCCAGCAGGGAAGTCTCGACTAGTAATGAGCAGTTCTTC.

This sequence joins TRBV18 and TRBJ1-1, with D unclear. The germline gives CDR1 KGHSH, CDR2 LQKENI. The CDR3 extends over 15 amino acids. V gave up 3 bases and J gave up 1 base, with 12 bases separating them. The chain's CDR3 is CASSPNGWRNTEAFF. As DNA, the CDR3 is TGTGCCAGCTCACCGAACGGGTGGAGGAACACTGAAGCTTTCTTT.

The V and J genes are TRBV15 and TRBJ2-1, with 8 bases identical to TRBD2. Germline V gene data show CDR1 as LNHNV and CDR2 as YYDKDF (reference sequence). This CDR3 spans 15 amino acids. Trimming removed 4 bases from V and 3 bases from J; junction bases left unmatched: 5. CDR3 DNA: TGTGCCACCAGCAAGAGCGGGAGAGGCTACAATGAGCAGTTCTTC. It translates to CATSKSGRGYNEQFF.

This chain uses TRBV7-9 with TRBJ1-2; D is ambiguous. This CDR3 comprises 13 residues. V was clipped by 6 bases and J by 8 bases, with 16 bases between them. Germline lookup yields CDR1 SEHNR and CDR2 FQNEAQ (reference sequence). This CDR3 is CASSTPKAGGYTF. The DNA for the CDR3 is TGTGCCAGCAGTACGCCGAAAGCGGGGGGCTACACCTTC.

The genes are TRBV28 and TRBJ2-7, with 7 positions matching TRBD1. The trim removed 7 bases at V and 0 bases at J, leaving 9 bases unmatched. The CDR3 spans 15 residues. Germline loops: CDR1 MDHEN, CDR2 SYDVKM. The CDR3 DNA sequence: TGTGCCAGCAATACCCCCGGGACAGTCTCCTACGAGCAGTACTTC. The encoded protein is CASNTPGTVSYEQYF. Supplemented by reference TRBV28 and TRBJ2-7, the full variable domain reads DVKVTQSSRYLVKRTGEKVFLECVQDMDHENMFWYRQDPGLGLRLIYFSYDVKMKEKGDIPEGYSVSREKKERFSLILESASTNQTSMYLCASNTPGTVSYEQYFGPGTRLTVT.

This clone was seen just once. In DNA form, the CDR3 reads TGTGCCAGCAGTCAGGTGGACACCGGGGAGCTGTTTTTT. It is translated as CASSQVDTGELFF. The chain recombines TRBV6-5 with TRBJ2-2; D ambiguous. The V and J ends lost 5 bases and 3 bases respectively, with 7 bases between them. CDR1 is MNHEY, CDR2 SVGAGI, per germline. CDR3 length equals 13 residues.

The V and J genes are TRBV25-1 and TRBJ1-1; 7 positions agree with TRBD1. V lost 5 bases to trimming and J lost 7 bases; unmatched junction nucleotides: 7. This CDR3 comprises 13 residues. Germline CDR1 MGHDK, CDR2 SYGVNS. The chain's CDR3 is CASSFSGQIEAFF. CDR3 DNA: TGTGCCAGCAGTTTTTCGGGACAGATTGAAGCTTTCTTT.

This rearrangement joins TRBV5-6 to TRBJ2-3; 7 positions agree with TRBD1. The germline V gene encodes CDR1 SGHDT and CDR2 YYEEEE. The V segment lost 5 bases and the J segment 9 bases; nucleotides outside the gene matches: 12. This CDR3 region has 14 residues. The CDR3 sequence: CASRRDRETYTQYF. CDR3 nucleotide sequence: TGTGCCAGCAGGAGAGACAGGGAGACTTACACGCAGTATTTT.

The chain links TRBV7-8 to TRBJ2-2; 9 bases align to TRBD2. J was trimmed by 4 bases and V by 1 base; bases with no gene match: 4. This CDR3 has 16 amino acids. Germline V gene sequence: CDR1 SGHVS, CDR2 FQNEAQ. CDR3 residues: CASSLGGAGGTGELFF. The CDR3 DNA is TGTGCCAGCAGCTTAGGAGGAGCGGGAGGCACCGGGGAGCTGTTTTTT.

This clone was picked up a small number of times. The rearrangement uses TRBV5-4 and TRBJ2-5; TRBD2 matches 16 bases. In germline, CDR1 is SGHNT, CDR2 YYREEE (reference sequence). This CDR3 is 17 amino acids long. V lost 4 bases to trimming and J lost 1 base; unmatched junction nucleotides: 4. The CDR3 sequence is CASSTGTSGRGQETQYF. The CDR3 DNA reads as TGTGCCAGCAGCACAGGGACTAGCGGGAGGGGCCAAGAGACCCAGTACTTC.

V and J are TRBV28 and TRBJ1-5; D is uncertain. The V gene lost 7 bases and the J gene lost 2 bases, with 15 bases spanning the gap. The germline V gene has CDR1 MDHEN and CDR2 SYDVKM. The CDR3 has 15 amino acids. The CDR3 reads CASTGIRFRNQPQHF. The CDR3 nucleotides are TGTGCCAGCACAGGTATAAGGTTTCGCAATCAGCCCCAGCATTTT.

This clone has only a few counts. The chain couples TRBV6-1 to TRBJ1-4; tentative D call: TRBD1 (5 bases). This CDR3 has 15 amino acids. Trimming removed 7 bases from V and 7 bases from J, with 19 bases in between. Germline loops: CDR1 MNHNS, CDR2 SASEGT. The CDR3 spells CASTELRGGSEKLFF. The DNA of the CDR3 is TGTGCCAGCACCGAACTAAGGGGAGGGAGTGAAAAACTGTTTTTT.

Written as DNA, the CDR3 is TGTGCCAGCAGAAGGACAGGGGAAGGGACCCAGCATTTT. Translated: CASRRTGEGTQHF. This chain uses TRBV6-1 with TRBJ1-5, with 9 bases matching TRBD1. There are 13 residues in the CDR3. Germline V gives CDR1 MNHNS, CDR2 SASEGT. V shed 6 bases and J 11 bases; nucleotides not matched to a gene: 8.